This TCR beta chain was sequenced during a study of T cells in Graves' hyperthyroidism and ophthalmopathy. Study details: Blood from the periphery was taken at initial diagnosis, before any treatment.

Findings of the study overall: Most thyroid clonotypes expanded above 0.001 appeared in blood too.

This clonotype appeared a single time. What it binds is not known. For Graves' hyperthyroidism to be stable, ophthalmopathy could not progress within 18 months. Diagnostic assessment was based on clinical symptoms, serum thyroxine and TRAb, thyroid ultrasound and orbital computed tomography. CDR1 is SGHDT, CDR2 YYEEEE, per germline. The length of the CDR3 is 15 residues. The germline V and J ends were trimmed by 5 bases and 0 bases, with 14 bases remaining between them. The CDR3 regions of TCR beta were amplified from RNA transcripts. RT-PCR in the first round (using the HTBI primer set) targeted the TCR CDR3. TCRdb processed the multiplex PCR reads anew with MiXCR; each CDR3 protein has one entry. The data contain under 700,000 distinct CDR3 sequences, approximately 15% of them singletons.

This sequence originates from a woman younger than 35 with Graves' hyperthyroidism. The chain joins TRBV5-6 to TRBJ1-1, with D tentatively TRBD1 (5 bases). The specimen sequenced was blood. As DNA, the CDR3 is TGTGCCAGCAGGAAGGGGACTGGTTTGAACACTGAAGCTTTCTTT. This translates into CASRKGTGLNTEAFF.